This T cell receptor beta chain was recorded in a study of blood T cell repertoires in COVID-19. Turning to the study itself: The origin of the acute and convalescent COVID-19 samples was the United States, Italy and Spain. T cells, B-cell-depleted T cells, or PBMCs supplied cDNA or gDNA.

Seattle patients were enrolled during active infection and followed longitudinally. The authors' processing: Quantification of nucleated cells was approximated via reference gene primer amplification. Measured with immunoSEQ multiplex PCR; TCRdb has only the in-frame clones, and not every one. That table supplies the V and J calls and clone size; D and trimming were determined from the DNA. The data contain roughly 380,000 clones, 89% of them singletons. This CDR3 spans 16 amino acids. V gave up 4 bases and J gave up 2 bases, with 15 bases separating them. Looked up from germline, CDR1 is SGHDN and CDR2 is FVKESK.

Material: peripheral blood. The gene calls are TRBV14 and TRBJ1-3; a possible D gene is TRBD1 (6 bases). The origin of this receptor is a woman between 35 and 50 years old with COVID-19, enrolled during active disease. This CDR3 reads CASSRRGLTAGNTIYF. In DNA form, the CDR3 reads TGTGCCAGCAGCCGAAGGGGGTTGACAGCTGGAAACACCATATATTTT.